This T cell receptor beta chain was profiled in a study of T-cell reconstitution after alpha-beta-depleted transplantation in children. This CDR3 is built from 16 residues. Trimming cost V 4 bases and J 5 bases; bases outside gene matches: 11. CDR1 and CDR2 (germline): ENHRY, SYGVKD. General study results and limits: Recipient T cells and thymic progenitors that survived were the source of the high TCRbeta diversity seen at day 60 in some patients. About two months after transplant, alpha-beta T cells reportedly came from several hundred expanded graft clones. From newly produced T cells came most of the T-cell counts and diversity one year after transplant.

The table lists this clonotype with many counts. Antigen unknown. Unique molecular identifiers were incorporated during preparation of the TCRbeta library. MiXCR, applied by TCRdb to the PCR reads, yields one record per CDR3 protein. The sample holds hundreds of thousands of distinct CDR3 sequences, approximately 14% seen once. The origin of this receptor is a girl aged 2 to 9 with congenital amegakaryocytic thrombocytopenia, due to receive a stem cell transplant. The V and J genes are TRBV10-3 and TRBJ2-3; 8 bases match TRBD2. The sequencing here drew on PBMCs, taken before TCRalphabeta/CD19-depleted stem cell transplant. CDR3 bases: TGTGCCATCAGTGTCGGTCCGGCTAGCGGGCGAGATACGCAGTATTTT. This codes for CAISVGPASGRDTQYF.